This entry describes one TCR beta chain. The count of this clone is one. Its specific antigen is unknown. No per-base quality is available; no much larger clone lies one base away. These data originate in a study of cytomegalovirus exposure and HLA in healthy donors (dated by TCRdb to 2015 to 2018). Regarding the research as a whole: An earlier analysis of roughly 610 of the donors reported approximately 300 Gb of sequence data and around 100 million unique TCR beta sequences obtained from around 170 million T cells. The number of typed donors differed by locus: 629-630 for A, B, C, DRB1 and DQB1; 500 to 550 for DQA1; 606 for DPA1; and 450 to 480 for DPB1. The study combined high-throughput TCR immunosequencing, statistical association of individual TCRs with disease status, and machine learning to predict cytomegalovirus infection status. In the later analysis, no new phenotypic data were used to find candidate immune exposures; instead, reliance was placed on TCR beta sequences and their occurrence across donors. Because of strong linkage in the cohort, roughly five DR-DQ haplotypes were treated as single units for association and clustering. Along with the approximately 670-subject first cohort, a separate validation cohort of over a hundred different subjects was used. The genetic ancestry cluster associated with self-reported Caucasian donors included about 84% of the 398 genotyped donors. An early release covering roughly 580 HLA-typed donors comprised about 310 gigabases of sequencing data and some 79 million unique TCR sequences. Class I and class II HLA loci were covered by the typing at four-digit resolution. Every discovery cohort repertoire had been produced on one sequencing platform. The study aimed to test whether signatures of past pathogen exposure could be identified by cataloging public T cell receptors. Using immunosequencing, the study profiled T cell repertoires from about 610 subjects and related those repertoires to cytomegalovirus serostatus. Donor age, sex, ethnicity and CMV serostatus were compiled together with the repertoire data. Genome-wide SNP genotypes for about 65% of the 666 donors were used in a later genetic analysis, which treated that subset as a discovery cohort. To decide whether each TCR beta V gene segment behaved as functional or pseudogenic, an earlier analysis of approximately 620 of the donors relied on high-throughput TCR beta sequencing. A later analysis re-analyzed previously published TCR beta repertoires from 600 to 850 donors and added high-resolution HLA genotyping to study TCR occurrence patterns. Among 300 to 500 genotyped donors of the cohort, an average of approximately 240,000 unique TCR beta nucleotide sequences was sequenced per donor, of which 15% to 20% were non-productive. The full study reports these points: The only immune exposure information available for the cohort was CMV serostatus. Most TCR sequences were observed very rarely across donors, whereas some public TCRs were present in many individuals. It was suggested by the authors that the approach could potentially be generalized to other disease states and immunological phenotypes. In an earlier analysis of more than 450 of the donors, most TCR beta V segments were observed in productive rearrangements about 87% or about 30% of the time, broadly matching IMGT annotations. A cluster of highly shared sequence variants was judged likely to represent a technical artifact of the sequencing pipeline. A later genetic analysis reported fewer N-insertions in productive TCRs among donors in an Asian-associated ancestry cluster than the approximately 700-donor mean. A later analysis associated about 16,000 TCR beta sequences with specific HLA alleles at a false discovery rate of 0.05. When HLA alleles, especially DR and DQ, strongly co-occurred, attributing TCR associations to individual alleles was difficult. In a later genetic analysis, a missense DCLRE1C variant was associated with V-gene and J-gene trimming of TCR beta chains, and the association was replicated in an independent cohort. In a later analysis, the rate of TCR association differed among HLA loci, with DRB1 alleles having the most associated TCRs and HLA-C alleles having the fewest. Correlated functional status among segregating V segments might reflect linkage disequilibrium, but an unknown experimental factor could not be ruled out. Because some donors lacked HLA typing at each locus, the association tests relied only on the typed subset. In a later analysis, several top co-occurrence clusters were reported to appear linked to parvovirus B19, influenza, CMV and Epstein-Barr virus. In vitro tests confirmed that a few of the cytomegalovirus-associated TCR beta chains recognize cytomegalovirus antigens. This cohort had only TCR beta chains sequenced, and the lack of alpha or paired-chain data limited which features could be detected. Because counts were too low, some 17 rarely observed V segments, including chromosome 9 orphons, were left out of the earlier analysis of about 620 of the donors. In both the original and validation cohorts, the classifier was reported to diagnose cytomegalovirus status with high specificity and sensitivity. In a later analysis, HLA-associated TCR beta chains showed more clonal expansion and lower generation probabilities than non-associated chains that were equally common. According to a later analysis, most CMV-associated TCR beta chains appeared to be HLA-restricted, and the HLA associations seemed to be driven largely by CMV exposure. Because the 87-base-pair reads could not distinguish some IMGT-functional V segments, including TRBV6-2 and TRBV6-3, those segments were excluded. A further reported finding was that TCR beta sequences accurately predicted the HLA-A and HLA-B alleles for most subjects in the first cohort. The study gave a list of some 150 TCR beta chains associated with cytomegalovirus. The presence/absence analyses assumed that sequencing depth was roughly uniform across donors, and that assumption may not be true.

V is cut back by 4 bases and J by 8 bases, with 6 bases in the junction unmatched. Via the germline V gene (reference sequence), CDR1 is GTSNPN and CDR2 SVGIG. The cysteine opens and the phenylalanine closes a CDR3 of 13 amino acids. The retained sequence is limited to the CDR3, 39 bases, with the frame set at the first base. Library creation used the immunoSEQ multiplex PCR assay. A mixture of 60 forward primers for TCR Vbeta segments and 13 reverse primers for TCR Jbeta segments was used in the multiplex PCR. The CDR3 region of rearranged TCR beta genes was amplified from genomic DNA with a multiplex PCR assay. The Illumina HiSeq System was used to sequence the amplified TCR beta libraries as 87-base-pair reads. Per the original workflow: A later analysis tallied 75 million to 95 million unique TCR beta chains across the roughly 610 repertoires, and roughly 11 million of those chains were shared by two or more donors. Raw reads were error-corrected and collapsed into unique sequences with a nearest-neighbor algorithm that merged closely related sequences to remove PCR and sequencing errors. Alignment of CDR3 sequences to IMGT reference sequences was used to assign V, D and J gene segments. Each retained sequence needed at least a six-nucleotide match to both a V gene segment and a J gene segment. A rearrangement was called productive if the CDR3 had no stop codons and remained in frame with V and J, and every other rearrangement was called non-productive. CDR3 was defined according to IMGT convention as the region running from the second conserved V-encoded cysteine to the conserved J-encoded phenylalanine. Sequences without an unambiguous match to a single V gene segment were excluded from the earlier analysis of a few hundred of the donors. An earlier analysis of under 750 of the donors called V segments functional above 56.7% productive rearrangements and segregating when the between-donor standard deviation exceeded 5%. A statistical classification framework was built to diagnose cytomegalovirus status from the catalog of TCR beta chain sequences. A later analysis assigned V and J genes by comparing TCR nucleotide sequences with IMGT/GENE-DB human TR gene sequences. In a later analysis, CDR3 sequences and most-parsimonious VDJ recombination scenarios were assigned using the TCRdist pipeline. A later analysis defined each TCR beta chain by its CDR3 amino acid sequence plus V-gene family, and excluded reads lacking a unique V-gene family. In a later analysis, around 650 highly shared, low-generation-probability nucleotide sequences were removed to address suspected cross-contamination and a sequencing artifact. In a later analysis, a clonal expansion index was calculated for each public chain from normalized within-repertoire ranks of inferred template counts. A later analysis computed generation probabilities with a VDJ recombination model fitted to out-of-frame rearrangements, and checked the results against IGoR. A later analysis scored TCR-TCR, TCR-HLA and TCR-CMV co-occurrence with hypergeometric tests, applying a repertoire-size bias correction to TCR pairs. False discovery rates were estimated in a later analysis by permuting HLA or CMV assignments 20 times. In a later analysis, co-occurring TCRs were grouped using DBSCAN, and TCRdist sequence similarity was added for clustering within HLA-allele-positive subsets. Repertoires with fewer than 30,000 or more than 120,000 public chains, plus five repertoires with anomalous nucleotide sharing, were excluded from co-occurrence clustering. TCRdb took over this immuneACCESS table, retaining in-frame rearrangements with V and J assigned. Such tables are incomplete; in checked studies, under half of the missing clones stem from an unresolved V gene, and the remainder is unexplained. V and J calls and clone size are those listed in that table; D and trimming were worked out from the DNA. The table for this sample lists 100,000 to 130,000 clones; less than 80% of them were counted only once. 7.8% of the sample is held by the ten biggest clonotypes.

The cohort was made up of about 610 healthy bone marrow donors. All cohort members were sampled while nominally healthy, although unrecorded immune exposures were likely present. The donor was CMV seronegative and was included in the group of several hundred seronegative cohort members. A peripheral blood sample was provided by each donor, and peripheral blood mononuclear cells were used for TCR beta sequencing. Genomic DNA was extracted from the blood cell samples with the Qiagen DNeasy Blood Extraction Kit. The V and J segments used are TRBV30 and TRBJ2-1, with 9 junctional bases fitting TRBD2. Material: PBMCs. The origin of this receptor is a man between 25 and 39 years old in good health and CMV-seronegative. The nucleotide sequence reads TGTGCCTGGACGGTAGCGGGAGCCTATGAGCAGTTCTTC. This gives the protein CAWTVAGAYEQFF.